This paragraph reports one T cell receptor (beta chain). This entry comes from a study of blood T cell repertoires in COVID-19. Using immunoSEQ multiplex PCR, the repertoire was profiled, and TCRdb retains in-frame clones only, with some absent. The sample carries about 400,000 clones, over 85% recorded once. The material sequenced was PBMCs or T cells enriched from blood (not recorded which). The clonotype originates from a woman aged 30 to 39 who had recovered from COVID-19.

In DNA form, the CDR3 reads TGTGCCATCCGGGACAGACAGGCGGAGACCCAGTACTTC. Translated, it gives CAIRDRQAETQYF. V and J are TRBV25-1 and TRBJ2-5; 7 bases line up with TRBD1. The germline gives CDR1 MGHDK, CDR2 SYGVNS. CDR3 length: 13 residues. After removal of 10 bases from V and 5 bases from J, the junction contained 10 bases not matched to a gene.